The T cell receptor (beta chain) under discussion was sequenced for a study of blood T cell repertoires in COVID-19. Study at large: The study drew acute and convalescent COVID-19 samples from the United States, Italy and Spain. The cDNA or gDNA used as material had been derived from T cells, B-cell-depleted T cells, or PBMCs.

V was cut by 5 bases and J by 3 bases, with 22 bases left in between. Germline V CDR1 and CDR2: MDHEN, SYDVKM. This CDR3 comprises 17 residues. As processed by the authors: Researchers report that nucleated cell counts were estimated from reference gene primer amplification. TCRdb keeps only in-frame clones here, not all; method: immunoSEQ multiplex PCR. V and J calls plus clone size are reproduced from that table; the DNA served to infer D and trimming. The repertoire holds fewer than 150,000 clones, with about four fifths as singletons. The sequenced sample consisted of peripheral blood. V is TRBV28 and J is TRBJ1-2, with D possibly being TRBD1 (6 bases). The clonotype comes from an elderly man with acute or convalescent COVID-19. CDR3 sequence reads: CASSTNRAPSPHYGYTF. In nucleotides, the CDR3 is TGTGCCAGCAGTACCAACAGGGCTCCATCGCCTCACTATGGCTACACCTTC.